The clone carrying this TCR beta chain was seen more than once but under ten times. Germline V gene data show CDR1 as SGHKS and CDR2 as YYEKEE (reference sequence). After removal of 3 bases from V and 7 bases from J, the junction contained 13 bases not matched to a gene. CDR3 length equals 16 residues. Samples each yielded at least 6 micrograms of total RNA. These data are taken from a study of blood T cells in healthy people across ages. A second PCR of roughly 7 to 11 cycles used a sample-barcoded 5' primer and a J-beta primer mix. Every molecule of cDNA carried a tag from a template-switch adaptor with 12 random nucleotides. TCRdb redid the calling of the 5' RACE reads with MiXCR, one entry per CDR3 protein. This table has about 680,000 distinct CDR3 sequences, approximately 49% appearing once.

The chain links TRBV5-5 to TRBJ1-1, with TRBD1 matching 9 bases. The TCR sequence derives from a woman aged 60-75 years in good health. Source material: blood. CDR3 sequence: CASSSLRVDRGGEAFF. The DNA of the CDR3 is TGTGCCAGCAGCTCCCTCAGGGTGGACAGGGGCGGTGAAGCTTTCTTT. The complete variable domain, with remaining parts taken from reference TRBV5-5 and TRBJ1-1, reads DAGVTQSPTHLIKTRGQQVTLRCSPISGHKSVSWYQQVLGQGPQFIFQYYEKEERGRGNFPDRFSARQFPNYSSELNVNALLLGDSALYLCASSSLRVDRGGEAFFGQGTRLTVV.